The clone carrying this T cell receptor beta chain occurred many times. The data belong to a study of T cells after yellow fever vaccination. In TCRdb, the 5' RACE reads were re-called with MiXCR into one record per CDR3 protein. The sample has 25,000 to 35,000 distinct CDR3 sequences; 3.5% to 5% are singletons. The receptor was derived from a man aged 25 to 40 who received the YFV17D yellow fever vaccine. Sequencing was performed on CD8+ T cells sorted from PBMCs, taken 5 days after the yellow fever booster vaccination.

The CDR3 sequence: CASSLYLTDSLVNSPLHF. The CDR3 DNA sequence: TGTGCCAGCAGCTTATACCTGACAGATAGTTTAGTTAATTCACCCCTCCACTTT. The chain joins TRBV7-2 to TRBJ1-6; D is possibly TRBD1 (5 bases). The V and J ends lost 2 bases and 6 bases respectively, with 20 bases between them. The germline V gene encodes CDR1 SGHTA and CDR2 FQGNSA. The CDR3 has 18 amino acids.